The 30 T cell receptor beta chains reported below all come from one sample, sequenced in a study of human T cells and chemical hapten exposure. TCRdb re-called the RACE reads through MiXCR, storing one row per CDR3 protein. In the table there are under 70,000 distinct CDR3 sequences, about 11% of which are singletons. Documented time point: pre-sensitization, week 0. Treatment indicated: therapeutic diphenylcyclopropenone sensitization with weekly scalp DPC. Sample: whole blood, taken in connection with sensitization to the hapten diphenylcyclopropenone (DPC). The receptors stem from a woman between 40 and 50 years old with alopecia areata. Some clones in this sample may be carry-over from other donors' samples.

This clonotype occurred many times. The V call is TRBV9, the J call TRBJ2-1; no reliable D call. V shed 0 bases and J shed 9 bases, with 4 bases lying between them. This CDR3 region has 11 residues. CDR1 and CDR2 from the germline V gene are SGDLS and YYNGEE. This chain's CDR3 is CASSVGGEQFF. The CDR3 region has the DNA TGTGCCAGCAGCGTAGGCGGTGAGCAGTTCTTC.

In this sample, this clonotype turned up a few times. The chain employs TRBV24-1 and TRBJ2-1; 9 bases match TRBD2. The germline V gene encodes CDR1 KGHDR and CDR2 SFDVKD. The CDR3 covers 17 residues. The J segment lost 2 bases and the V segment lost 1 base, leaving 5 bases of the junction unmatched. In DNA form, the CDR3 reads TGTGCCACCAGTGATTTTACGACTAGCGGAGCCTACAATGAGCAGTTCTTC. Encoded protein: CATSDFTTSGAYNEQFF.

The rearrangement joins TRBV7-2 to TRBJ1-5; no definite D call. Germline-derived CDR1 and CDR2 are SGHTA and FQGNSA. This CDR3 is 13 amino acids long. Trimming removed 6 bases from V and 1 base from J, with 7 bases in between. CDR3 sequence (DNA): TGTGCCAGCAGTGATGACAGCAATCAGCCCCAGCATTTT. Translated: CASSDDSNQPQHF.

This clonotype has just a few counts. The chain uses TRBV7-2 and TRBJ2-3; a possible D gene is TRBD2 (6 bases). V lost 5 bases and J 2 bases, leaving 20 bases between the germline ends. The CDR3 is 17 amino acids. CDR1 and CDR2 from the germline V gene are SGHTA and FQGNSA. This CDR3 is CASSLQPGVGATDTQYF. The DNA for the CDR3 is TGTGCCAGCAGCCTTCAACCGGGGGTTGGGGCCACAGATACGCAGTATTTT.

The chain links TRBV4-3 to TRBJ2-4; 7 nucleotides align to TRBD1. This CDR3 has 15 residues. Trimming removed 3 bases from V and 8 bases from J; junction bases left unmatched: 10. Germline CDR1 reads LGHNA; CDR2 reads YSLEER. This CDR3 is CASSHSGGLTDIQYF. The DNA for the CDR3 is TGCGCCAGCAGCCATTCAGGGGGTTTGACGGACATTCAGTACTTC.

The chain recombines TRBV6-1 with TRBJ2-5; 7 nucleotides match TRBD2. The CDR3 loop spans 12 amino acids. Trimming at V came to 9 bases and at J to 5 bases, leaving 6 bases not matched to a gene. CDR1 and CDR2 from the germline V gene are MNHNS and SASEGT. The CDR3 sequence is CARCGGGETQYF. CDR3 bases: TGTGCCAGATGCGGGGGTGGCGAGACCCAGTACTTC.

The table lists this clonotype with many counts. The chain combines TRBV6-2 or TRBV6-3 with TRBJ1-5, with 10 bases lining up with TRBD1. Germline CDR1 MNHEY, CDR2 SVGEGT. This CDR3 comprises 14 residues. V lost 6 bases to trimming and J lost 6 bases; unmatched junction nucleotides: 5. Here the CDR3 DNA reads TGTGCCAGCAGACTGACAGGGGGCGGTCAGCCCCAGCATTTT. Translated, it gives CASRLTGGGQPQHF.

This chain uses TRBV3-1 with TRBJ1-1, with 10 positions matching TRBD1. The CDR3 length is 14 residues. Germline lookup yields CDR1 LGHDT and CDR2 YNNKEL (reference sequence). The ends lost 4 bases at V and 5 bases at J; junction bases unmatched: 4. CDR3 in amino acids: CASSPEGQGTEAFF. CDR3 DNA sequence: TGTGCCAGCAGCCCAGAGGGACAGGGGACTGAAGCTTTCTTT.

In this sample, this clonotype turned up a few times. The genes are TRBV12-3 or TRBV12-4 and TRBJ1-1; D is possibly TRBD1 (5 bases). V lost 7 bases and J lost 5, with 11 bases in between. This CDR3 contains 12 residues. This chain's CDR3 is CASTGTGTEAFF. The CDR3, as DNA: TGTGCCAGCACCGGGACTGGTACTGAAGCTTTCTTT.

This clonotype was counted only a few times. The J gene is TRBJ2-2, the V gene TRBV4-1, with 14 positions matching TRBD2. Germline assignment: CDR1 MGHRA and CDR2 YSYEKL. With 10 bases clipped from V and 3 bases from J, the junction kept 10 bases outside the gene matches. The CDR3 length is 17 residues. This CDR3 reads CAIQGTSGSLDTGELFF. The CDR3 nucleotides are TGCGCCATCCAGGGGACTAGCGGGAGTTTGGACACCGGGGAGCTGTTTTTT.

The chain carries TRBV6-6 and TRBJ1-4, with TRBD1 matching 8 bases. CDR1 and CDR2 from the germline V gene are MNHNY and SVGAGI (reference sequence). The CDR3 loop spans 14 amino acids. V trimming: 2 bases; J trimming: 7 bases; junction bases outside the gene matches: 3. The CDR3 DNA is TGTGCCAGCAGTTACGGACAGGGTGCTGAAAAACTGTTTTTT. It yields the protein CASSYGQGAEKLFF.

The sample holds a few counts of this clonotype. V and J are TRBV7-2 and TRBJ1-2; 7 nucleotides agree with TRBD1. CDR1 SGHTA and CDR2 FQGNSA come from the germline V gene. The CDR3 is 15 amino acids. J was trimmed by 5 bases and V by 7 bases; bases with no gene match: 13. This CDR3 reads CASTPTGDGTYGYTF. In DNA, the CDR3 is TGTGCCAGCACCCCAACAGGGGATGGGACTTATGGCTACACCTTC.

The V gene is TRBV7-9, the J gene TRBJ2-2; D perhaps matches TRBD1 (5 bases). The CDR3 runs to 17 residues. The V end was cut by 2 bases, the J end by 5 bases, with 18 bases between. Germline CDR1 reads SEHNR; CDR2 reads FQNEAQ (reference sequence). The CDR3, as DNA: TGTGCCAGCAGCTTACCCACGCAGGGCGTGGGGACCGGGGAGCTGTTTTTT. Protein: CASSLPTQGVGTGELFF. Based on the CDR3 plus reference TRBV7-9 and TRBJ2-2, the full variable domain is DTGVSQNPRHKITKRGQNVTFRCDPISEHNRLYWYRQTLGQGPEFLTYFQNEAQLEKSRLLSDRFSAERPKGSFSTLEIQRTEQGDSAMYLCASSLPTQGVGTGELFFGEGSRLTVL.

This clonotype has at least ten counts. The J gene is TRBJ2-2, the V gene TRBV3-1; D might be TRBD1 (6 bases). The germline CDR1 and CDR2 sequences are LGHDT and YNNKEL (reference sequence). V was pared by 3 bases and J by 6 bases, with 11 bases between. The CDR3 contains 14 residues. The CDR3 here is CASSQGAKPGELFF. The CDR3 DNA reads TGTGCCAGCAGCCAGGGGGCTAAGCCCGGGGAGCTGTTTTTT.

The chain is built from TRBV7-2 and TRBJ2-7, with D perhaps given as TRBD1 or TRBD2 (5 bases each). V dropped 5 bases and J dropped 2 bases, with 19 bases sitting between them. Germline loops: CDR1 SGHTA, CDR2 FQGNSA. CDR3 length: 16 residues. The CDR3: CASSVTAPGPPYEQYF. CDR3 bases: TGTGCCAGCAGCGTTACCGCCCCGGGGCCCCCCTACGAGCAGTACTTC.

This clonotype was seen at least ten times. The chain uses TRBV25-1 and TRBJ1-2, with 7 bases aligning to TRBD1. The junction had 14 bases not matched to a gene; V was cut back by 5 bases and J by 5 bases. Germline V gene data show CDR1 as MGHDK and CDR2 as SYGVNS. This CDR3 contains 16 residues. This chain's CDR3 is CASSPHGGAGGYGYTF. As DNA, the CDR3 is TGTGCCAGCAGTCCCCATGGAGGGGCAGGGGGATATGGCTACACCTTC.

The genes are TRBV6-1 and TRBJ2-7; TRBD1 matches at 9 bases. CDR3 length: 14 amino acids. The germline V gene has CDR1 MNHNS and CDR2 SASEGT. Germline trimming cut 9 bases from V and 3 bases from J; bases unmatched to any gene: 9. The CDR3 region is CASVSGTGLYEQYF. CDR3 coding DNA: TGTGCCAGTGTGTCCGGGACAGGGCTCTACGAGCAGTACTTC.

The table lists this clonotype with many counts. The V call is TRBV3-2, the J call TRBJ1-1. TRBV3-2 is deemed a pseudogene. The CDR3 has 13 amino acids. In DNA, the CDR3 is TGTGCCAGCAGCACGGGAGGGGGCACTGAAGCTTTCTTT. Translation: CASSTGGGTEAFF.

The chain carries TRBV12-3 or TRBV12-4 and TRBJ1-5; tentative D call: TRBD1 (5 bases). V lost 3 bases, J lost 3 bases, and 12 bases lay in between. The CDR3 is made up of 15 amino acids. The CDR3 region has the DNA TGTGCCAGCAGTTTTATGGCAGGGCACAATCAGCCCCAGCATTTT. This encodes CASSFMAGHNQPQHF.

CDR3 region: CASSYETGFNEQFF. CDR3 nucleotide sequence: TGTGCCAGCAGTTACGAGACAGGATTCAATGAGCAGTTCTTC. The chain links TRBV6-5 to TRBJ2-1; weak D call: TRBD1 (6 bases). The CDR3 consists of 14 residues. V lost 2 bases to trimming and J lost 6 bases, with 11 bases between them. Looked up from germline, CDR1 is MNHEY and CDR2 is SVGAGI.

This clonotype was found many times. This chain uses TRBV7-3 with TRBJ2-3; 7 bases map to TRBD1. CDR1 and CDR2 (germline): SGHTA, FQGTGA. After removal of 5 bases from V and 1 base from J, the junction contained 3 bases not matched to a gene. CDR3 length equals 14 residues. CDR3 region: CASSRTGGTDTQYF. CDR3 nucleotide sequence: TGTGCCAGCAGCCGTACAGGGGGCACAGATACGCAGTATTTT.

Many counts were recorded for this clonotype. The chain carries TRBV7-9 and TRBJ2-7; 8 bases match TRBD1. Per the germline V gene, CDR1 is SEHNR and CDR2 is FQNEAQ (reference sequence). The ends lost 5 bases at V and 3 bases at J; junction bases unmatched: 6. The CDR3 consists of 14 residues. The CDR3 reads CASSRGQGGYEQYF. CDR3 in DNA: TGTGCCAGCAGCCGCGGACAGGGCGGCTACGAGCAGTACTTC.

This clonotype was counted many times. V is TRBV7-2 and J is TRBJ2-5; TRBD1 might be the D (5 bases). The CDR3 extends over 14 amino acids. Trimming pared 5 bases from V and 1 base from J, leaving 11 bases between. Per the germline V gene, CDR1 is SGHTA and CDR2 is FQGNSA. Here the CDR3 reads CASSPQGTQETQYF. The CDR3 nucleotides are TGTGCCAGCAGCCCCCAGGGAACCCAAGAGACCCAGTACTTC. The variable domain in full, completed from reference TRBV7-2 and TRBJ2-5, reads GAGVSQSPSNKVTEKGKDVELRCDPISGHTALYWYRQSLGQGLEFLIYFQGNSAPDKSGLPSDRFSAERTGGSVSTLTIQRTQQEDSAVYLCASSPQGTQETQYFGPGTRLLVL.

This clonotype was counted a few times. This rearrangement joins TRBV14 to TRBJ2-2, with D unclear. The V gene lost 2 bases and the J gene lost 0 bases, with 7 bases spanning the gap. Germline V gene lookup returns CDR1 SGHDN and CDR2 FVKESK. This CDR3 has 15 amino acids. The CDR3 loop is CASSQRTTNTGELFF. CDR3 in DNA: TGTGCCAGCAGCCAAAGGACGACGAACACCGGGGAGCTGTTTTTT.

This clonotype has at least ten counts. The chain uses TRBV19 and TRBJ2-1; 7 bases fit TRBD1. The germline gives CDR1 LNHDA, CDR2 SQIVND (reference sequence). The trim removed 6 bases at V and 0 bases at J, leaving 5 bases unmatched. The CDR3 totals 15 residues. The CDR3: CASRPGQNSYNEQFF. The CDR3 DNA sequence: TGTGCCAGTAGACCGGGACAGAACTCCTACAATGAGCAGTTCTTC.

This clonotype was observed at least ten times. This chain connects TRBV7-3 to TRBJ1-2; D is ambiguous. The V end lost 3 bases, the J end lost 2 bases, and 13 bases lay between the germline ends. The CDR3 spans 15 residues. In germline, CDR1 is SGHTA, CDR2 FQGTGA. For the CDR3, the DNA is TGTGCCAGCAGCTTCGACGGATCGAGGAACTATGGCTACACCTTC. Protein sequence: CASSFDGSRNYGYTF.

Comments on this clonotype: One end of the junction varies from germline; a read error may be responsible. V usage is TRBV6-2 or TRBV6-3 and J usage is TRBJ2-5; D call uncertain. The germline gives CDR1 MNHEY, CDR2 SVGEGT. CDR3 length: 12 residues. The CDR3 is CVSSYIGETQYF. The CDR3 nucleotides read TGTGTCAGCAGTTACATCGGAGAGACCCAGTACTTC.

Turning to this clonotype: The junction departs from germline at one end; a sequencing error may be responsible. The chain carries TRBV30 and TRBJ1-6, with a weak D call TRBD1 (5 bases). Germline V gives CDR1 GTSNPN, CDR2 SVGIG (reference sequence). The CDR3 has 14 amino acids. The CDR3 loop reads CAWSVTREDSPLYF. Written as DNA, the CDR3 is TGTGCCTGGAGTGTGACCAGGGAGGATTCACCCCTCTACTTT.

This clonotype was found many times. The rearrangement uses TRBV6-2 or TRBV6-3 and TRBJ1-2; no clear D. With 4 bases removed from V and 5 bases from J, the gap between germline ends came to 8 bases. Per germline, CDR1 MNHEY and CDR2 SVGEGT. This CDR3 contains 12 residues. CDR3 bases: TGTGCCAGCAGTTGGGAGAGTTATGGCTACACCTTC. It codes for CASSWESYGYTF.

This clonotype was recorded many times. The J gene is TRBJ1-1, the V gene TRBV7-9; D call uncertain. The germline V and J ends were trimmed by 1 base and 1 base, with 4 bases remaining between them. The CDR3 spans 13 residues. Per germline, CDR1 SEHNR and CDR2 FQNEAQ (reference sequence). In DNA, the CDR3 is TGTGCCAGCAGCTTAGGACAGAACACTGAAGCTTTCTTT. The encoded protein is CASSLGQNTEAFF. The full variable domain, its missing parts supplied by reference TRBV7-9 and TRBJ1-1, is DTGVSQNPRHKITKRGQNVTFRCDPISEHNRLYWYRQTLGQGPEFLTYFQNEAQLEKSRLLSDRFSAERPKGSFSTLEIQRTEQGDSAMYLCASSLGQNTEAFFGQGTRLTVV.